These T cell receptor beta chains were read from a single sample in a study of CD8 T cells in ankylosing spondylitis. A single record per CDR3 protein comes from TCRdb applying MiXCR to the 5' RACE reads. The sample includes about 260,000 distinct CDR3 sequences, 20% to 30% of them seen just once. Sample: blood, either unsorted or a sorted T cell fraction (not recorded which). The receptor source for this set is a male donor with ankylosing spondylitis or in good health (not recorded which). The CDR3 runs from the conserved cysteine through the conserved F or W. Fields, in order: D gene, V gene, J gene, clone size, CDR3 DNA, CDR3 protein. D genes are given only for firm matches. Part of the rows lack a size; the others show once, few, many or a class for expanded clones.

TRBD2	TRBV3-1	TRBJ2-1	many	TGTGCCAGCAGGGAGACTAGCGTGGCGGGTGAGCAGTTCTTC	CASRETSVAGEQFF
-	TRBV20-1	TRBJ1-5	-	TGCAGTGCTGGCGGCGGAGCGAAGGGAACTCGGGCCCAGCATTTT	CSAGGGAKGTRAQHF
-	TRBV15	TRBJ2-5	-	TGTGCCACCAGCAGTTCGAGGACAACGAAAGAGACCCAGTACTTC	CATSSSRTTKETQYF
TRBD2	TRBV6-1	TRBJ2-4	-	TGTGCCAGCAGGGAAGGGTATAGCGGGGGGGGTGACAAAAACATTCAGTACTTC	CASREGYSGGGDKNIQYF
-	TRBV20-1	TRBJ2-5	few	TGCAGTGCTAGAGATCAGGGTAGTGAGACCCAGTACTTC	CSARDQGSETQYF
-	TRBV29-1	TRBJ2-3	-	TGCAGCGTCGAGAACCCAAAACGGGGGGCCACAGATACGCAGTATTTT	CSVENPKRGATDTQYF
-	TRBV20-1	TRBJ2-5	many	TGCAGTGCTGACTATAGTCAGACCCAGTACTTC	CSADYSQTQYF
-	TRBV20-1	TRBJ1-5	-	TGCAGTGCTACTGTCCAGGGGAATAGCAATCAGCCCCAGCATTTT	CSATVQGNSNQPQHF
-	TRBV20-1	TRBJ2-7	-	TGCAGTGCTCCCGGTGGGGGGCGGCCCACCTACGAGCAGTACTTC	CSAPGGGRPTYEQYF
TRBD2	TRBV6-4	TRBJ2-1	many	TGTGCCAGCAGTGACTCGGGGGGGATATACAATGAGCAGTTCTTC	CASSDSGGIYNEQFF
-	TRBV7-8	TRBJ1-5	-	TGTGCCAGCGGCGTAAACCGAACAGGGTTCAATCAGCCCCAGCATTTT	CASGVNRTGFNQPQHF
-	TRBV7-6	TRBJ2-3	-	TGTGCCAGCAGCCGACAAGGGTTCACAGATACGCAGTATTTT	CASSRQGFTDTQYF
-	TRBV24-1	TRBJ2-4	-	TGTGCCACCAGTGATTTCCGGGGGACGCAGTACTTC	CATSDFRGTQYF
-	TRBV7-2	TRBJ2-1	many	TGTGCCAGCAGCTTTGGCGGGCTGGGCAATGAGCAGTTCTTC	CASSFGGLGNEQFF
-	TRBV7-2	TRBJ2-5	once	TGTGCCAGCAGCTTAGGAAATGCGCAGGCCCAGTACTTC	CASSLGNAQAQYF
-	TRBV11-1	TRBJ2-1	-	TGTGCCAGCACCTTATTTGGGGGTAGCGCCGGAGGGAGCTCCTACAATGAGCAGTTCTTC	CASTLFGGSAGGSSYNEQFF
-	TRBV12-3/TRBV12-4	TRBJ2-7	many	TGTGCCAGCAGTTCAACCGTCTCTTTCTACGAGCAGTACTTC	CASSSTVSFYEQYF
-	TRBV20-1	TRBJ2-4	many	TGCAGTGCTAGTTTGTACTCAGCCAAAAACATTCAGTACTTC	CSASLYSAKNIQYF
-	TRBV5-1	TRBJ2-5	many	TGCGCCAGCAGCCTCCCGAAGGGGGAGCTCGGAGAGACCCAGTACTTC	CASSLPKGELGETQYF
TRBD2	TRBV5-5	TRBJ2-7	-	TGTGCCAGCAGCTTGGACGTAACCGGGGGGGCGGACGAGCAGTACTTC	CASSLDVTGGADEQYF
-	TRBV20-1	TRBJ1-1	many	TGCAGTGCTAGTCAGGGCTACACTGAAGCTTTCTTT	CSASQGYTEAFF